This TCR beta chain was obtained from a study of cytomegalovirus exposure and HLA in healthy donors. Study-wide context: Out of about 179 million T cells, an earlier analysis found about 120 million unique TCR beta sequences in total.

Findings and caveats of the study: Previous analysis showed most TCR beta V segments were productive about 87% or about 30% of the time. Per a later analysis, roughly 17,000 TCR beta sequences showed association with HLA alleles at 0.05 false discovery rate.

The PCR made use of 60 Vbeta and 13 Jbeta primers. The protocol was immunoSEQ multiplex PCR, while the TCRdb copy is restricted to in-frame clones and leaves out a portion. The table records 110,000 to 150,000 clones, about 71% of them present only once. V lost 8 bases to trimming and J lost 4 bases; unmatched junction nucleotides: 2. CDR1 MDHEN and CDR2 SYDVKM come from the germline V gene. This CDR3 region has 12 residues. Only one count was recorded for this clone. Its antigen is currently unknown. The chain employs TRBV28 and TRBJ2-4; TRBD2 aligns across 7 bases. Sequencing input: PBMCs. The receptor was derived from a woman in her sixties or seventies in good health and CMV-seropositive. DNA for the CDR3: TGTGCCAGCCGGGAGGAGAAAAACATTCAGTACTTC. Its translation is CASREEKNIQYF. The entire variable domain, with the rest obtained from reference TRBV28 and TRBJ2-4, is as follows: DVKVTQSSRYLVKRTGEKVFLECVQDMDHENMFWYRQDPGLGLRLIYFSYDVKMKEKGDIPEGYSVSREKKERFSLILESASTNQTSMYLCASREEKNIQYFGAGTRLSVL.